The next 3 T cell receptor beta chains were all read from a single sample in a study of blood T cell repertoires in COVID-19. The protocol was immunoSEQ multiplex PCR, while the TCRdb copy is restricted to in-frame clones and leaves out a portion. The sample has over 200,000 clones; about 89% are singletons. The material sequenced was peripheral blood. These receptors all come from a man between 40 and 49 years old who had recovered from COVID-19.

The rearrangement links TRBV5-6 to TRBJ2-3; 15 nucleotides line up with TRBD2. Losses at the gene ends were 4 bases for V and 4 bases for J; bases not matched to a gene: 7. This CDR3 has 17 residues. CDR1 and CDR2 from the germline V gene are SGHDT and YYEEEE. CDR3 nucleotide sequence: TGTGCCAGCAGCAGGACTAGCGGGAGGGGTAGGGCAGATACGCAGTATTTT. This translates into CASSRTSGRGRADTQYF.

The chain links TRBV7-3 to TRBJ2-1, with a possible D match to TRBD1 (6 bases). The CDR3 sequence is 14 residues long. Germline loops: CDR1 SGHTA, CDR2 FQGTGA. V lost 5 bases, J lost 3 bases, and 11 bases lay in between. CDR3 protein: CASSDRTDYNEQFF. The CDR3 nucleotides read TGTGCCAGCAGCGATCGGACAGACTACAATGAGCAGTTCTTC. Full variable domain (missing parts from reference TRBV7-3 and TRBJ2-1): GAGVSQTPSNKVTEKGKYVELRCDPISGHTALYWYRQSLGQGPEFLIYFQGTGAADDSGLPNDRFFAVRPEGSVSTLKIQRTERGDSAVYLCASSDRTDYNEQFFGPGTRLTVL.

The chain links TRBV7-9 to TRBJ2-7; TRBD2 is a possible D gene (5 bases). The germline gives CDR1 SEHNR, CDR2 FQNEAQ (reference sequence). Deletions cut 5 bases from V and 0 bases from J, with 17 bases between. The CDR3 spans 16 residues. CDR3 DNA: TGTGCCAGCAGCCCAGTCGGGCGGGCGAGCTCCTACGAGCAGTACTTC. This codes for CASSPVGRASSYEQYF. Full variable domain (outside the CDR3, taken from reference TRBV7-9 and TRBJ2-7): DTGVSQNPRHKITKRGQNVTFRCDPISEHNRLYWYRQTLGQGPEFLTYFQNEAQLEKSRLLSDRFSAERPKGSFSTLEIQRTEQGDSAMYLCASSPVGRASSYEQYFGPGTRLTVT.